A single TCR beta chain is shown here with its context. The target antigen is unknown. The data belong to a study of T cell therapy after organ transplantation. From germline, CDR1 is MNHEY and CDR2 SMNVEV (reference sequence). CDR3 length: 15 residues. The germline V and J ends were trimmed by 3 bases and 1 base, with 12 bases remaining between them. Regarding time point: 4-8 weeks after completion of therapy. Generated by immunoSEQ multiplex PCR, the TCRdb table keeps only in-frame clones and is missing some. The data contain fewer than 25,000 clones, about four fifths of them seen just once; the ten biggest clones take up approximately 9.2%.

The sample consisted of CD8+ T cells from blood, taken after autologous CMV-specific T cell therapy. The source of this sequence is a human patient who had received a solid organ transplant and had CMV disease. Some of these T cells may belong to the graft donor. The chain is built from TRBV27 and TRBJ1-1, with a possible D match to TRBD1 (6 bases). The CDR3 nucleotides read TGTGCCAGCAGTTTCAGAGGGGGTAGGAACACTGAAGCTTTCTTT. Translating gives CASSFRGGRNTEAFF.